The 19 T cell receptor beta chains listed next were all sequenced from one sample in a study of human T cells and chemical hapten exposure. TCRdb used MiXCR to reprocess the RACE reads, holding one entry per CDR3 protein. The sample carries about 160,000 distinct CDR3 sequences, about 27% recorded once. The time point was: patch test 3, about 24 weeks after DPC sensitization. Treatment here: therapeutic diphenylcyclopropenone sensitization with weekly scalp DPC. Sequences were derived from whole blood, sampled in connection with sensitization to the hapten diphenylcyclopropenone (DPC). These receptors were obtained from a woman between 18 and 29 years old with alopecia areata. Some clones in this sample may be carry-over from other donors' samples.

This clonotype appeared once. J is TRBJ2-2 and V is TRBV20-1; 13 bases are shared with TRBD2. Germline V CDR1 and CDR2: DFQATT, SNEGSKA (reference sequence). V was pared by 5 bases and J by 6 bases, with 9 bases of the junction left unmatched. The CDR3 loop spans 16 amino acids. In DNA form, the CDR3 reads TGCAGTGCTCGGAGTGGGACTAGCGGGGTCTCCGGGGAGCTGTTTTTT. Protein sequence: CSARSGTSGVSGELFF.

This clonotype was counted ten times or more. This chain connects TRBV9 to TRBJ2-1; TRBD2 is a possible D gene (7 bases). The germline gives CDR1 SGDLS, CDR2 YYNGEE. The CDR3 loop spans 15 amino acids. V was cut by 4 bases and J by 5 bases, with 16 bases left in between. CDR3 sequence (DNA): TGTGCCAGCAGCCCGGGTGGGGGGGCACACAATGAGCAGTTCTTC. Encoded protein: CASSPGGGAHNEQFF.

As concerns this clonotype: The junction departs from the called germline gene at one end, perhaps through a read error. J is TRBJ1-1 and V is TRBV4-3, with D maybe TRBD1 (5 bases). The CDR3 runs to 13 residues. Germline V CDR1 and CDR2: LGHNA, YSLEER. The chain's CDR3 is CASSQDKGAEAFF. DNA of the CDR3: TGTGCCAGCAGCCAAGATAAAGGGGCCGAAGCTTTCTTT.

This rearrangement joins TRBV20-1 to TRBJ2-4; TRBD2 matches 8 bases. Per germline, CDR1 DFQATT and CDR2 SNEGSKA (reference sequence). The CDR3 has 14 residues. CDR3 coding DNA: TGCAGCATACTAGCGGTTGATGCCAAAAACATTCAGTACTTC. Amino acid sequence: CSILAVDAKNIQYF.

The gene calls are TRBV6-2 or TRBV6-3 and TRBJ1-1; no firm D call. The CDR3 sequence is 13 residues long. V was clipped by 0 bases and J by 4 bases, with 6 bases between them. Germline V gene lookup returns CDR1 MNHEY and CDR2 SVGEGT. Written as DNA, the CDR3 is TGTGCCAGCAGTTACTCTGGTCTCACTGAAGCTTTCTTT. Its protein is CASSYSGLTEAFF.

This chain joins TRBV4-2 and TRBJ1-2, with D tentatively TRBD1 (6 bases). The CDR3 is 17 residues long. V was pared by 1 base and J by 1 base, with 16 bases between. Per germline, CDR1 LGHNA and CDR2 YNFKEQ. The CDR3 protein is CASSQAGGAAGNYGYTF. The CDR3 nucleotides are TGTGCCAGCAGCCAAGCGGGGGGGGCAGCTGGTAACTATGGCTACACCTTC.

This chain joins TRBV4-2 and TRBJ2-1; the match to TRBD2 covers 16 bases. The CDR3 spans 19 residues. Germline CDR1 and CDR2: LGHNA and YNFKEQ. The trim removed 1 base at V and 8 bases at J, leaving 11 bases unmatched. CDR3 bases: TGTGCCAGCAGCCAAGTAGGGACTAGCGGGGGGGCCTATGTGGATGAGCAGTTCTTC. This translates into CASSQVGTSGGAYVDEQFF.

The genes are TRBV6-2 or TRBV6-3 and TRBJ1-5; D uncertain. The CDR3 contains 16 residues. Germline CDR1 MNHEY, CDR2 SVGEGT. The V end lost 2 bases, the J end lost 3 bases, and 14 bases lay between the germline ends. The CDR3 sequence is CASSYQGRTLNQPQHF. CDR3 coding DNA: TGTGCCAGCAGTTACCAAGGCCGGACCCTCAATCAGCCCCAGCATTTT.

This clonotype came up many times. The rearrangement uses TRBV7-6 and TRBJ1-2; possibly TRBD1 for D (6 bases). The V end lost 0 bases, the J end lost 5 bases, and 16 bases lay between the germline ends. Germline V gene data show CDR1 as SGHVS and CDR2 as FNYEAQ. This CDR3 region has 16 residues. CDR3 amino acids: CASSLAVGGGHYGYTF. DNA for the CDR3: TGTGCCAGCAGCTTAGCGGTTGGTGGGGGGCATTATGGCTACACCTTC.

The chain employs TRBV7-8 and TRBJ2-5; D not resolved. Trimming left V 1 base short and J 7 bases short, with 16 bases between. The CDR3 has 15 residues. Germline V CDR1 and CDR2: SGHVS, FQNEAQ. The DNA of the CDR3 is TGTGCCAGCAGCTTAGAACGGTCGCCGGCCGGGACCCAGTACTTC. Its translation is CASSLERSPAGTQYF.

This clonotype was seen more than once but under ten times. This chain joins TRBV4-1 and TRBJ2-1; D ambiguous. Trimming shortened V by 0 bases and J by 5 bases, and 5 bases separated the two germline ends. The CDR3 has 13 residues. Germline CDR1 reads MGHRA; CDR2 reads YSYEKL. In DNA, the CDR3 is TGCGCCAGCAGCCAAGAGGAACACAATGAGCAGTTCTTC. Its protein is CASSQEEHNEQFF.

The CDR3 loop is CATKGGQGNNEQFF. CDR3 DNA: TGTGCCACCAAGGGGGGACAGGGGAACAATGAGCAGTTCTTC. The chain has TRBV6-1 and TRBJ2-1; 10 positions agree with TRBD1. The J segment lost 5 bases and the V segment lost 10 bases, leaving 8 bases of the junction unmatched. The germline V gene encodes CDR1 MNHNS and CDR2 SASEGT. The CDR3 loop spans 14 amino acids.

This clonotype was observed a few times. The V and J genes are TRBV7-2 and TRBJ2-7; D perhaps matches TRBD2 (5 bases). V lost 5 bases, J lost 0 bases, and 11 bases lay in between. The CDR3 consists of 14 residues. Germline V lookup: CDR1 SGHTA, CDR2 FQGNSA. The CDR3 DNA follows: TGTGCCAGCAGCCTCCGGACTGCCTCCTACGAGCAGTACTTC. Translating it yields CASSLRTASYEQYF.

At least ten counts were recorded for this clonotype. This chain links TRBV7-2 with TRBJ1-1; D gene uncertain. The CDR3 extends over 11 amino acids. Per germline, CDR1 SGHTA and CDR2 FQGNSA. V was pared by 6 bases and J by 7 bases, with 9 bases between. The CDR3 DNA reads TGTGCCAGCAGAGGACCCCATGAAGCTTTCTTT. Translation gives CASRGPHEAFF.

V and J are TRBV20-1 and TRBJ2-7; D is undetermined. The length of the CDR3 is 13 residues. Germline V CDR1 and CDR2: DFQATT, SNEGSKA (reference sequence). The V and J ends lost 4 bases and 6 bases respectively, with 16 bases between them. The CDR3 spells CSAIAGVVVEQYF. The CDR3 coding sequence is TGCAGTGCTATAGCCGGTGTAGTAGTCGAGCAGTACTTC.

This clonotype was observed a few times. This rearrangement joins TRBV4-3 to TRBJ2-7, with D possibly matching TRBD2 (6 bases). The CDR3 is 16 amino acids. Germline CDR1 LGHNA, CDR2 YSLEER. The V gene lost 3 bases and the J gene lost 3 bases, with 18 bases spanning the gap. CDR3 residues: CASSQHTGTAIYEQYF. In DNA, the CDR3 is TGCGCCAGCAGCCAGCATACCGGGACTGCGATCTACGAGCAGTACTTC.

This clonotype was picked up one time. The V call is TRBV10-3, the J call TRBJ2-7; perhaps TRBD2 as D (5 bases). The germline V gene has CDR1 ENHRY and CDR2 SYGVKD. V lost 3 bases to trimming and J lost 3 bases, with 12 bases between them. This CDR3 is 14 amino acids long. The CDR3 protein is CAISEEGNSYEQYF. The CDR3 bases are TGTGCCATCAGTGAAGAGGGCAACAGCTACGAGCAGTACTTC.

This clonotype was detected a few times. This chain links TRBV4-2 with TRBJ2-5, with a weak D call TRBD2 (6 bases). The V end was cut by 1 base, the J end by 2 bases, with 14 bases between. CDR1 is LGHNA, CDR2 YNFKEQ, per germline. The CDR3 loop spans 16 amino acids. In DNA form, the CDR3 reads TGTGCCAGCAGCCAAGCACCGGGACTCAGACAAGAGACCCAGTACTTC. This codes for CASSQAPGLRQETQYF.

This clonotype was seen a handful of times. This chain's CDR3 is CASSSVGEQFF. CDR3 DNA: TGCGCCAGCAGCTCAGTGGGGGAGCAGTTCTTC. V and J are TRBV5-1 and TRBJ2-1; D is ambiguous. Trimming stripped 3 bases from V and 10 bases from J, with 8 bases between. The germline CDR1 and CDR2 sequences are SGHRS and YFSETQ. The CDR3 contains 11 residues.